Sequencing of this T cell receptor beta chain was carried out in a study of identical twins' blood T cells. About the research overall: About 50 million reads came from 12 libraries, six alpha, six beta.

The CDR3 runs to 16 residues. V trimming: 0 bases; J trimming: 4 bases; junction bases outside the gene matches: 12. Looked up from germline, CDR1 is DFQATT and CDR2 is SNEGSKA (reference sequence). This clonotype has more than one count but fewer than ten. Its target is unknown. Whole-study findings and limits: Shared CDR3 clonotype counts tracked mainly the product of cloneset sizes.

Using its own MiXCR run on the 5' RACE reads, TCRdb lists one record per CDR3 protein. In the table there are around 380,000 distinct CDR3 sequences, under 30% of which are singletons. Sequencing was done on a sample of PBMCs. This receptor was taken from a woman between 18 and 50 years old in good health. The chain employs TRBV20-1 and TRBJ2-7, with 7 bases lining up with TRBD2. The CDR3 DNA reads TGCAGTGCTAGAGATCCCCTAGCGGAGCGAGGATACGAGCAGTACTTC. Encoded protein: CSARDPLAERGYEQYF.